This T cell receptor beta chain derives from a study of identical twins. The V segment lost 1 base and the J segment 4 bases; nucleotides outside the gene matches: 12. The CDR3 sequence is 18 residues long. One entry per CDR3 protein results from TCRdb running MiXCR on the 5' RACE reads. The table records nearly 650,000 distinct CDR3 sequences, 7% to 7.5% of them present only once. These data also featured in a second study, about yellow fever vaccine responses in identical twins.

The rearrangement uses TRBV12-3 or TRBV12-4 and TRBJ1-5, with 8 bases lining up with TRBD1. The origin of this receptor is a young woman in good health. Sample: PBMCs. The CDR3 DNA sequence: TGTGCCAGCAGTTTAGGACGGTCCGGGGACAGGAATAATCAGCCCCAGCATTTT. It codes for CASSLGRSGDRNNQPQHF.